Included here is one T cell receptor (beta chain) sequence, with context. Under the authors' procedure: Nucleated cell counts were estimated from reference gene primer amplification. The table came from immunoSEQ multiplex PCR; TCRdb's copy has only in-frame clones and leaves some out. D and trimming come from the DNA, and the V and J calls and clone size come from that table. This sample has a few hundred thousand clones, with approximately 82% found just once. The sample belongs to a study of blood T cell repertoires in COVID-19. Across the study: The samples span acute and convalescent COVID-19 from the United States, Italy and Spain. PBMCs, B-cell-depleted T cells, or T cells were the source of the cDNA or gDNA that made up the material.

The material sequenced was peripheral blood. This TCR was recovered from a woman between 50 and 59 years old with acute or convalescent COVID-19.

Here the CDR3 DNA reads TGTGCCAGCAGCTTAAAGACTAGCGGGGGGGCTATTCGCACAGATACGCAGTATTTT. Translation: CASSLKTSGGAIRTDTQYF. V and J are TRBV7-2 and TRBJ2-3; 14 bases align to TRBD2. This CDR3 has 19 amino acids. V lost 2 bases to trimming and J lost 1 base; unmatched junction nucleotides: 8. The germline V gene encodes CDR1 SGHTA and CDR2 FQGNSA.